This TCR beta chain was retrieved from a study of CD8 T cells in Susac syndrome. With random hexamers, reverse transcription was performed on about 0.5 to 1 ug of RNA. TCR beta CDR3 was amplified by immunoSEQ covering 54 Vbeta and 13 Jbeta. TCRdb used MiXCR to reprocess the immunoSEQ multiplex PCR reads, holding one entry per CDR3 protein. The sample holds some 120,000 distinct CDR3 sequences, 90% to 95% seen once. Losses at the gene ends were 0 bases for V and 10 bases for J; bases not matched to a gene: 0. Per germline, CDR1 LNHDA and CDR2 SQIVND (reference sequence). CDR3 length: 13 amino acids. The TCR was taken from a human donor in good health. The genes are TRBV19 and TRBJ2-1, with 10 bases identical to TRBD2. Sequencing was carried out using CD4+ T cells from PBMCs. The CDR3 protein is CASSIELAGEQFF. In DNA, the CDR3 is TGTGCCAGTAGTATAGAACTAGCGGGGGAGCAGTTCTTC.